These 14 T cell receptor beta chains originate from one sample sequenced in a study of T cell repertoires in cytomegalovirus infection. In TCRdb, the reads were re-called with MiXCR into one record per CDR3 protein. The repertoire includes 350,000 to 450,000 distinct CDR3 sequences, 15% to 20% of them detected once, and around 9.3% sits in the top ten. Specimen: PBMCs. The receptors here all came from a human donor in good health (CMV status not recorded). Some clones in this sample may be carry-over from other donors' samples.

Ten or more counts support this clonotype. The chain employs TRBV6-5 and TRBJ2-3, with a weak D call TRBD1 (5 bases). Looked up from germline, CDR1 is MNHEY and CDR2 is SVGAGI. This CDR3 is 14 amino acids long. Trimming cost V 7 bases and J 0 bases, with 11 bases left between them. In nucleotides, the CDR3 is TGTGCCAGCACCCTAGGGGCTAGCACAGATACGCAGTATTTT. Encoded protein: CASTLGASTDTQYF.

This clonotype was seen repeatedly, ten times or more. V gene TRBV28 combines with J gene TRBJ1-2; D is unresolved. The germline gives CDR1 MDHEN, CDR2 SYDVKM. V lost 9 bases and J lost 2, with 10 bases in between. CDR3 length: 12 amino acids. The DNA for the CDR3 is TGTGCCAGTGCGGACGGAAACTATGGCTACACCTTC. Amino acids: CASADGNYGYTF.

This clonotype was detected many times. The junction does not match germline at one end; this may be a read error. The chain joins TRBV10-1 to TRBJ2-1; 7 bases agree with TRBD2. Germline-derived CDR1 and CDR2 are WNHNN and SYGVQD (reference sequence). The CDR3 sequence is 16 residues long. The CDR3 nucleotides are TGCGCCAGCAGCGAGTCTGCGGGAGAGGGGCGCAATGAGCAGTTCTTC. Protein sequence: CASSESAGEGRNEQFF.

The chain carries TRBV14 and TRBJ1-1, with D uncertain. The length of the CDR3 is 16 residues. The V gene lost 4 bases and the J gene lost 6 bases, with 21 bases spanning the gap. Germline V lookup: CDR1 SGHDN, CDR2 FVKESK. The CDR3 reads CASSPSPVHRPAEAFF. For the CDR3, the DNA is TGTGCCAGCAGCCCCTCCCCTGTACACCGCCCGGCTGAAGCTTTCTTT.

The chain joins TRBV4-1 to TRBJ2-3; D is uncertain. Germline-derived CDR1 and CDR2 are MGHRA and YSYEKL. V lost 2 bases and J lost 3, with 12 bases in between. This CDR3 spans 15 amino acids. The CDR3 sequence is CASSQPRGSTDTQYF. In DNA form, the CDR3 reads TGCGCCAGCAGCCAACCCCGCGGCTCGACAGATACGCAGTATTTT.

The chain uses TRBV6-1 and TRBJ2-3; D tentatively fits TRBD1 or TRBD2 (5 bases each). The V and J ends lost 7 bases and 4 bases respectively, with 9 bases between them. Germline V lookup: CDR1 MNHNS, CDR2 SASEGT. This CDR3 is built from 12 residues. The CDR3 is CASTGDADTQYF. CDR3 nucleotide sequence: TGTGCCAGCACCGGGGACGCAGATACGCAGTATTTT.

The chain has TRBV28 and TRBJ1-3; D unresolved. V was shortened by 3 bases and J by 0 bases, with 6 bases between the two germline ends. The germline V gene encodes CDR1 MDHEN and CDR2 SYDVKM. The length of the CDR3 is 14 residues. The CDR3 DNA reads as TGTGCCAGCAGTTTCTTCCGCTCTGGAAACACCATATATTTT. It specifies CASSFFRSGNTIYF.

V gene TRBV23-1 combines with J gene TRBJ1-5; possible D gene TRBD1, 6 bases. TRBV23-1 belongs to the ORF category, with a function that is uncertain. Deletions cut 6 bases from V and 4 bases from J, with 13 bases between. The CDR3 is made up of 14 amino acids. Written as DNA, the CDR3 is TGCGCCAGCAGCGGTCGACAGGAGAATCAGCCCCAGCATTTT. Its translation is CASSGRQENQPQHF.

This clonotype was picked up many times. The chain combines TRBV7-2 with TRBJ1-1; D not resolved. V shed 5 bases and J shed 5 bases, with 18 bases lying between them. CDR3 size: 15 residues. Germline values: CDR1 SGHTA, CDR2 FQGNSA. The CDR3 nucleotides are TGTGCCAGCAGCATACCCGGACTCCTGGGGACTGAAGCTTTCTTT. This encodes CASSIPGLLGTEAFF.

Ten or more counts support this clonotype. V usage is TRBV12-5 and J usage is TRBJ2-5; D is undetermined. Germline assignment: CDR1 LGHNT and CDR2 FRNRAP. This CDR3 spans 16 amino acids. V gave up 1 base and J gave up 1 base, with 13 bases separating them. CDR3: CASGLGLQTPQETQYF. Here the CDR3 DNA reads TGTGCTAGTGGTTTGGGGTTACAGACCCCCCAAGAGACCCAGTACTTC.

This clonotype has more than one count but fewer than ten. The gene calls are TRBV7-9 and TRBJ2-3; TRBD1 aligns across 12 bases. The J segment lost 4 bases and the V segment lost 5 bases, leaving 19 bases of the junction unmatched. Looked up from germline, CDR1 is SEHNR and CDR2 is FQNEAQ (reference sequence). The CDR3 spans 20 residues. The CDR3, as DNA: TGTGCCAGCAGCCATGGGACAGGGGGCTGGCGGGGGGCCCTGCCAGATACGCAGTATTTT. As protein: CASSHGTGGWRGALPDTQYF.

This chain connects TRBV7-6 to TRBJ1-3; D not certain. The V end was cut by 5 bases, the J end by 3 bases, with 14 bases between. The CDR3 consists of 15 residues. Per germline, CDR1 SGHVS and CDR2 FNYEAQ. CDR3 sequence: CASSRYATLGNTIYF. CDR3 DNA: TGTGCCAGCAGCCGCTACGCAACGCTTGGAAACACCATATATTTT.

This clonotype was seen more than once but under ten times. This chain connects TRBV5-4 to TRBJ2-3, with 7 bases that match TRBD1. Trimming cost V 4 bases and J 5 bases; bases outside gene matches: 7. The V gene's germline CDR1 is SGHNT and CDR2 YYREEE (reference sequence). The CDR3 runs 14 residues. The CDR3 is CASSLDRAQDTQYF. DNA for the CDR3: TGTGCCAGCAGCCTAGACAGGGCCCAAGATACGCAGTATTTT.

The V call is TRBV6-1, the J call TRBJ1-1, with a weak D call TRBD1 (6 bases). This CDR3 region has 16 residues. The germline gives CDR1 MNHNS, CDR2 SASEGT. Trimming took 3 bases from V and 6 from J, leaving 20 bases between them. The CDR3 sequence: CASSEYRGARIAEAFF. The CDR3 region has the DNA TGTGCCAGCAGTGAGTACCGGGGGGCCCGTATTGCTGAAGCTTTCTTT.